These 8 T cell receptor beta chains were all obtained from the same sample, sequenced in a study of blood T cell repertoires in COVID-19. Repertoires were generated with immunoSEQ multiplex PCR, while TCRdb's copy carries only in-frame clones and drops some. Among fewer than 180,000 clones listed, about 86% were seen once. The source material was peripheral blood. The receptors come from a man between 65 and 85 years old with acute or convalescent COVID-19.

DNA of the CDR3: TGTGCCAGCAGTCCCGGACTAAACAATGAGCAGTTCTTC. Encoded protein: CASSPGLNNEQFF. This sequence joins TRBV12-3 or TRBV12-4 and TRBJ2-1, with TRBD2 as a possible D gene (6 bases). The V end lost 5 bases, the J end lost 5 bases, and 10 bases lay between the germline ends. The CDR3 is made up of 13 amino acids.

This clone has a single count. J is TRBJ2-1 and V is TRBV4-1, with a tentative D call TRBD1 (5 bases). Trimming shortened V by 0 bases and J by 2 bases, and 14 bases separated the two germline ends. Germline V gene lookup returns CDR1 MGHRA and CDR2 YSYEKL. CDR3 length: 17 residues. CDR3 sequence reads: CASSQDMAGLTYNEQFF. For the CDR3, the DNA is TGCGCCAGCAGCCAAGATATGGCAGGGTTGACCTACAATGAGCAGTTCTTC.

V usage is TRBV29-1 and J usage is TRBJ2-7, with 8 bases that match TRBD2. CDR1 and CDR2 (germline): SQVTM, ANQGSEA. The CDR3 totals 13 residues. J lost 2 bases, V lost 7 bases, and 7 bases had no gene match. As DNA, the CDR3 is TGCAGCGCCCCGGAGCGGGAGACCTACGAGCAGTACTTC. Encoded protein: CSAPERETYEQYF.

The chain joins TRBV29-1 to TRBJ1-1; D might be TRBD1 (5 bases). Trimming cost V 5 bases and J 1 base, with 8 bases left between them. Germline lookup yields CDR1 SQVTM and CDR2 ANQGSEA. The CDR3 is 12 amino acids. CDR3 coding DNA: TGCAGCGTTCTCAGGGAGAACACTGAAGCTTTCTTT. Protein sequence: CSVLRENTEAFF.

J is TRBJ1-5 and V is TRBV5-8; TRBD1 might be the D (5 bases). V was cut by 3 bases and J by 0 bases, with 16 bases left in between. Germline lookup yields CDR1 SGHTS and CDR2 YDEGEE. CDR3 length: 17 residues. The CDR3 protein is CASSWQLGGHSNQPQHF. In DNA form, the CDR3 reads TGTGCCAGCAGCTGGCAACTGGGAGGACATAGCAATCAGCCCCAGCATTTT.

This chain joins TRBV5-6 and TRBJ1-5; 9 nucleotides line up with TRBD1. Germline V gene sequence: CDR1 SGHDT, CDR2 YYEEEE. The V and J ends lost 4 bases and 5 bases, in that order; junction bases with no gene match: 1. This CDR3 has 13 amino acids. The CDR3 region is CASSRQGDQPQHF. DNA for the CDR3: TGTGCCAGCAGCCGACAGGGGGATCAGCCCCAGCATTTT.

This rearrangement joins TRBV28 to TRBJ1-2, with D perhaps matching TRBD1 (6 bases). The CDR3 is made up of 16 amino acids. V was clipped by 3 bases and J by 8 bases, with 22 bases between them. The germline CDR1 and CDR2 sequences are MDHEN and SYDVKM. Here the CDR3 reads CASSFSLDSGDWGYTF. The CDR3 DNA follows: TGTGCCAGCAGTTTTTCGCTGGACAGCGGGGATTGGGGCTACACCTTC.

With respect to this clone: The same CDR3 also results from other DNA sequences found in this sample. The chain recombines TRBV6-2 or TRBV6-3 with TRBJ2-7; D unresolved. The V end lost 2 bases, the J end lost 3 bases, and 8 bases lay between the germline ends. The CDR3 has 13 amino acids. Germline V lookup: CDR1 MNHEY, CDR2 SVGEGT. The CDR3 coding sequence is TGTGCCAGCAGTTACCGAGAATACTACGAGCAGTACTTC. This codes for CASSYREYYEQYF.